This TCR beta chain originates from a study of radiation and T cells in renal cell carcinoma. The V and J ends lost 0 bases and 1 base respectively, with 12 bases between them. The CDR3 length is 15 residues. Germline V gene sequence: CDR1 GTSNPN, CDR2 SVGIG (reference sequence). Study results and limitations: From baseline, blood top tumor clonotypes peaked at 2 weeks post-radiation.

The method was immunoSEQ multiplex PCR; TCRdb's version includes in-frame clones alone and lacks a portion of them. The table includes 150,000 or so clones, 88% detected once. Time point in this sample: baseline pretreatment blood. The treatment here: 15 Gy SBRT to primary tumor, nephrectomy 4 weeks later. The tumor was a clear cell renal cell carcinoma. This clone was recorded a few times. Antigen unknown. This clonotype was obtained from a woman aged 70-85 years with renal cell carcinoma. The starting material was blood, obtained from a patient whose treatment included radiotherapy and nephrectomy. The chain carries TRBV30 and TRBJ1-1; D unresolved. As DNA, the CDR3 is TGTGCCTGGAGTGTTGGAACCGGGCAGAACACTGAAGCTTTCTTT. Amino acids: CAWSVGTGQNTEAFF.